The 2 T cell receptor beta chains presented below share a single source sample, sequenced in a study of T cells in Graves' hyperthyroidism and ophthalmopathy. What was amplified from RNA transcripts were TCR beta CDR3 regions. The HTBI set primed first-round TCR CDR3 RT-PCR. TCRdb passed the multiplex PCR reads through MiXCR, listing each CDR3 protein once. The table includes some 150,000 distinct CDR3 sequences, approximately 20% detected once. Specimen: blood. Receptor source: a woman aged 45-59 years with Graves' hyperthyroidism that later progressed to Graves' ophthalmopathy.

This clonotype was observed at least ten times. The chain uses TRBV6-1 and TRBJ2-5, with 9 bases lining up with TRBD2. Germline V gene lookup returns CDR1 MNHNS and CDR2 SASEGT. There are 14 residues in the CDR3. With V trimmed by 4 bases and J by 2 bases, 2 bases remained unmatched. CDR3 sequence (DNA): TGTGCCAGCAGTGTCCTAGCGGGACAAGAGACCCAGTACTTC. Translating it yields CASSVLAGQETQYF.

This clonotype has only a few counts. The chain has TRBV6-1 and TRBJ1-4; no firm D call. The CDR3 spans 15 residues. V was cut by 4 bases and J by 0 bases, with 9 bases left in between. Per the germline V gene, CDR1 is MNHNS and CDR2 is SASEGT. The CDR3: CASSASLTTNEKLFF. Written as DNA, the CDR3 is TGTGCCAGCAGTGCCAGCCTCACAACTAATGAAAAACTGTTTTTT.